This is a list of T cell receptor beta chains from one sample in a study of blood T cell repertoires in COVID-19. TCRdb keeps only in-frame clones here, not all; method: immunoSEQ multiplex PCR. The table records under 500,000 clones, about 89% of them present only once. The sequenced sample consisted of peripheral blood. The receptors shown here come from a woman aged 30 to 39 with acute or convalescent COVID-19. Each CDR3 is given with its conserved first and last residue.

CASSFPPGRGTDTQYF TRBJ2-3 TRBV28
CASKTDRDRRSYNEQFF TRBJ2-1 TRBV10-2
CAPYKGDHYGYTF TRBJ1-2 TRBV12-5
CASSQELGAAYGYTF TRBJ1-2 TRBV3-1/TRBV3-2
CASSERGRSYGYTF TRBJ1-2 TRBV25-1
CASNTVSSPLHF TRBJ1-6 TRBV6-5
CASSTPGQPTRPPQHF TRBJ1-5 TRBV5-8
CASSTGQGAFGNTIYF TRBJ1-3 TRBV5-1
CASSPDGGEAFF TRBJ1-1 TRBV6-6
CASSENNNEQFF TRBJ2-1 TRBV6-1
CASSADRDTSTDTQYF TRBJ2-3 TRBV19
CASSPLGTRLNTDTQYF TRBJ2-3 TRBV6-6
CASSPTIGDRENTEAFF TRBJ1-1 TRBV3-1/TRBV3-2
CSASLAGASTIKDTQYF TRBJ2-3 TRBV20-1
CASSLRPGLAGPSYNEQFF TRBJ2-1 TRBV27
CASSVISENTEAFF TRBJ1-1 TRBV9
CASSPRGTSGTYEQYF TRBJ2-7 TRBV18
CASRPFSGNTIYF TRBJ1-3 TRBV19
CSVGLGLAGTQETQYF TRBJ2-5 TRBV29-1
CATSDRRDMETQYF TRBJ2-5 TRBV24-1
CASGLWQEDRWDEKLFF TRBJ1-4 TRBV12-5
CAWRSAGGRGTDTQYF TRBJ2-3 TRBV30
CAYTATGLQETQYF TRBJ2-5 TRBV30
CASSLALGRSYEQYF TRBJ2-7 TRBV5-6
CASSLTGLADGEQYF TRBJ2-7 TRBV7-3
CASSPRTGNNQPQHF TRBJ1-5 TRBV6-5
CASSPGDPTYNEQFF TRBJ2-1 TRBV5-4
CASSFYEGYEQYF TRBJ2-7 TRBV7-2
CASSLNRGSYNEQFF TRBJ2-1 TRBV7-3
CASSETGVPNYEQYF TRBJ2-7 TRBV6-1
CASSEGPWRGIVHEQYF TRBJ2-7 TRBV6-1
CASSTLDLGQAFF TRBJ1-1 TRBV12-3/TRBV12-4
CASSQDLGNQPQHF TRBJ1-5 TRBV3-1/TRBV3-2
CASSPGGPYEQYF TRBJ2-7 TRBV27
CASSPPLSGDQPQHF TRBJ1-5 TRBV18
CASSLEAGANTGELFF TRBJ2-2 TRBV7-6
CASSDSLRGVDTQYF TRBJ2-3 TRBV6-4
CASSEFEGAGGNEQFF TRBJ2-1 TRBV25-1
CASSPTSGSPYEQYF TRBJ2-7 TRBV5-4
CATSETGILGQPQHF TRBJ1-5 TRBV24-1
CSVANGTGITYEQYF TRBJ2-7 TRBV29-1
CASSLGVGGAGDTQYF TRBJ2-3 TRBV7-9
CASSLDGGDRYGYTF TRBJ1-2 TRBV7-2
CASSLVDPASSGYTF TRBJ1-2 TRBV5-1
CASSSKRGTSTDTQYF TRBJ2-3 TRBV11-2
CASSSPRFGANVLTF TRBJ2-6 TRBV6-5
CASSLYHSYTEAFF TRBJ1-1 TRBV5-6
CATCTSNYTEAFF TRBJ1-1 TRBV6-4
CASSQRYTEAFF TRBJ1-1 TRBV28
CASSLTPGGFYEQYF TRBJ2-7 TRBV6-5
CASRRGTSGVPLDTQYF TRBJ2-3 TRBV27
CASSSQTGGNTEAFF TRBJ1-1 TRBV27
CATSEQTGSNYGYTF TRBJ1-2 TRBV24-1
CASSGGLSADTQYF TRBJ2-3 TRBV2
CASSQGEAASSYNEQFF TRBJ2-1 TRBV3-1/TRBV3-2
CSVGQGVGNTEAFF TRBJ1-1 TRBV29-1